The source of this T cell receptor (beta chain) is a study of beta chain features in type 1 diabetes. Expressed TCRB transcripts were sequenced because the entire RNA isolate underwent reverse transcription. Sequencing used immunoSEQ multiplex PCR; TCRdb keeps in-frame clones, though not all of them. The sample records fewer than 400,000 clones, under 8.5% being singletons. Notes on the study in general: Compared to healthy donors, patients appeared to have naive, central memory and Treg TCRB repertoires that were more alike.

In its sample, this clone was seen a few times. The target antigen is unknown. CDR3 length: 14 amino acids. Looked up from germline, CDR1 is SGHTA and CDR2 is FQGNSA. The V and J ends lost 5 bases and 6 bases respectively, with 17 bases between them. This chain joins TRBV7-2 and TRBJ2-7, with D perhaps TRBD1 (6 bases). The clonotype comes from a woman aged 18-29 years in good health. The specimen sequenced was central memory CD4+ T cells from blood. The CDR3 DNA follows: TGTGCCAGCAGCGTAAGAGACAGGTCCCGCGAGCAGTACTTC. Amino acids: CASSVRDRSREQYF. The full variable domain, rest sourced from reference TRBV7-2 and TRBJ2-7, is GAGVSQSPSNKVTEKGKDVELRCDPISGHTALYWYRQSLGQGLEFLIYFQGNSAPDKSGLPSDRFSAERTGGSVSTLTIQRTQQEDSAVYLCASSVRDRSREQYFGPGTRLTVT.